A single sample gave rise to the 2 T cell receptor beta chains below, sequenced in a study of shared clonotypes between healthy human individuals (TCRdb year 2020). Library prep was done by the immunoSEQ multiplex PCR assay. The source is immuneACCESS, and TCRdb retained only in-frame sequences with V and J called. Part of the clones is not carried over; for the studies checked, unresolved V genes explain less than half of this, and the remainder is unexplained. The sample contains fewer than 1.8 million clones, around 98.5% of them found a single time. In total, the top ten clones hold over 0.3% of the sample. The sample taken for sequencing was naive CD4+ T cells sorted from blood. Reading the label with the study, this specimen's cell subset or site is: CD45RA+ positively selected. The receptors originated from a man aged 25 to 45 in good health.

In nucleotides, the CDR3 is TGTGCCAGCAGTTATGCGGGGCCTGGGGCCAACGTCCTGACTTTC. As protein: CASSYAGPGANVLTF. The chain combines TRBV6-5 with TRBJ2-6; maybe TRBD2 (6 bases). Trimming pared 3 bases from V and 2 bases from J, leaving 8 bases between. The CDR3 sequence is 15 residues long. CDR1 is MNHEY, CDR2 SVGAGI, per germline.

This chain uses TRBV10-1 with TRBJ2-1; TRBD2 agrees at 11 bases. The CDR3 contains 18 residues. V dropped 0 bases and J dropped 0; count of bases not matched to a gene: 4. Germline values: CDR1 WNHNN, CDR2 SYGVQD (reference sequence). The CDR3 DNA sequence: TGCGCCAGCAGTGAGTCTAAACTAGCGGGAGCCTCCTACAATGAGCAGTTCTTC. The encoded protein is CASSESKLAGASYNEQFF.